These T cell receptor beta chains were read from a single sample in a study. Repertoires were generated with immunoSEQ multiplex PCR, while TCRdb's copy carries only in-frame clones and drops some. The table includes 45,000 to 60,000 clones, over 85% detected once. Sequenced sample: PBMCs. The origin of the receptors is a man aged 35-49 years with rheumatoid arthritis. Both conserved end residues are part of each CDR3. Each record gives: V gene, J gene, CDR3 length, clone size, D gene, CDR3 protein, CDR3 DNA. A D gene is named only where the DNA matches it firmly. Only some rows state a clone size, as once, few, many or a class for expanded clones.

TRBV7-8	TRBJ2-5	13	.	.	CASGGTDQETQYF	TGTGCCAGCGGGGGGACAGATCAAGAGACCCAGTACTTC
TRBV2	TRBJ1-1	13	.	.	CASKLRDFNEAFF	TGTGCCAGCAAGCTCCGGGACTTCAACGAAGCTTTCTTT
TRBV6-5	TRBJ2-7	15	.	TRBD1	CASTPRGQVSYEQYF	TGTGCCAGCACGCCCCGAGGACAGGTCTCCTACGAGCAGTACTTC
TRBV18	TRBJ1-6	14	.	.	CASSPSVGGSPLHF	TGTGCCAGCTCACCATCCGTTGGCGGTTCACCCCTCCACTTT
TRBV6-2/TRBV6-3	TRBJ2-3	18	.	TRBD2	CASSRPFLAGVLTDTQYF	TGTGCCAGCAGTCGCCCCTTCTTAGCGGGGGTACTCACAGATACGCAGTATTTT
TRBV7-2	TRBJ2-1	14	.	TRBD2	CASTLGRENTEQFF	TGTGCCAGCACCCTAGGGCGGGAGAACACTGAGCAGTTCTTC
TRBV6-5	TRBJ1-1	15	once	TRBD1	CASSRLQGVGTEAFF	TGTGCCAGCAGTAGATTACAGGGGGTGGGTACTGAAGCTTTCTTT
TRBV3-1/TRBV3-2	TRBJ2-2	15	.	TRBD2	CASSPPGLVRGELFF	TGTGCCAGCAGCCCCCCAGGACTAGTTCGCGGGGAGCTGTTTTTT
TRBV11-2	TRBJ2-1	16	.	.	CASSIRDPSSYNEQFF	TGTGCCAGCAGCATCAGGGACCCGAGCTCCTACAATGAGCAGTTCTTC
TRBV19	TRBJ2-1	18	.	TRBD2	CASSIDHSALAGGGEQFF	TGTGCCAGTAGTATAGACCACTCAGCGTTAGCGGGAGGCGGTGAGCAGTTCTTC
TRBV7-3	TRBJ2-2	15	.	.	CASSLNGHNTGELFF	TGTGCCAGCAGCTTAAACGGACACAACACCGGGGAGCTGTTTTTT
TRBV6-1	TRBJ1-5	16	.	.	CASSEALRVSNQPQHF	TGTGCCAGCAGTGAAGCATTAAGGGTCAGCAATCAGCCCCAGCATTTT
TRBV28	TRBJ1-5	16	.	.	CASSPRVRDSNQPQHF	TGTGCCAGCAGTCCCCGGGTTCGAGATAGCAATCAGCCCCAGCATTTT
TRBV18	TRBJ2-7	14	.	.	CASSSGTGSYEQYF	TGTGCCAGCTCTTCCGGGACCGGTAGTTACGAGCAGTACTTC
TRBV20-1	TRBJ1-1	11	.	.	CSAKHDTEAFF	TGCAGTGCTAAACACGACACTGAAGCTTTCTTT
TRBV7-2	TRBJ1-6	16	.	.	CASSLAPSPNNSPLHF	TGTGCCAGCAGCTTAGCTCCGTCTCCTAATAATTCACCCCTCCACTTT
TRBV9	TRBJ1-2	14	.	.	CASSVDDRSSGYTF	TGTGCCAGCAGCGTAGACGACAGGTCGTCCGGCTACACCTTC
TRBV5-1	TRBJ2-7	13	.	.	CASSLVVSYEQYF	TGCGCCAGCAGCTTGGTAGTCTCCTACGAGCAGTACTTC
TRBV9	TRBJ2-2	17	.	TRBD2	CASSVEPGGPNTGELFF	TGTGCCAGCAGCGTAGAACCGGGGGGACCGAACACCGGGGAGCTGTTTTTT
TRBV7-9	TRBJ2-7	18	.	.	CASSLIPGLGENSYEQYF	TGTGCCAGCAGCTTAATTCCGGGACTCGGGGAAAATAGCTACGAGCAGTACTTC
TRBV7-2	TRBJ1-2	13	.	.	CASSLEGTLGYTF	TGTGCCAGCAGCTTAGAGGGGACCCTCGGCTACACCTTC
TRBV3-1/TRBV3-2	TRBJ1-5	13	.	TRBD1	CASSRQGAQPQHF	TGTGCCAGCAGCCGACAGGGGGCCCAGCCCCAGCATTTT
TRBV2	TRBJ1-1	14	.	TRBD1	CASSPGTGITEAFF	TGTGCCAGCAGCCCCGGGACAGGGATTACTGAAGCTTTCTTT
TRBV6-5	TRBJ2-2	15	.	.	CASSYSNGGTGELFF	TGTGCCAGCAGTTACTCGAATGGAGGCACCGGGGAGCTGTTTTTT
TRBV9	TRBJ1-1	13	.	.	CASSAPFRRQAFF	TGTGCCAGCAGCGCCCCTTTTCGGCGACAAGCTTTCTTT
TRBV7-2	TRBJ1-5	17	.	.	CASSQMTAYYSNQPQHF	TGTGCCAGCAGCCAGATGACAGCGTATTATAGCAATCAGCCCCAGCATTTT
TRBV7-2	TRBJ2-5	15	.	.	CASSLVRGPGETQYF	TGTGCCAGCAGCTTAGTCCGCGGGCCGGGAGAGACCCAGTACTTC
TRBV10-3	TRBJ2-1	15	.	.	CAIRDSLAPYNEQFF	TGTGCCATCAGGGACAGCCTAGCCCCCTACAATGAGCAGTTCTTC
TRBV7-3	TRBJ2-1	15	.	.	CASSSNPISYNEQFF	TGTGCCAGCAGCTCCAACCCCATCTCCTACAATGAGCAGTTCTTC
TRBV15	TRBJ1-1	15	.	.	CATSRVGGLNTEAFF	TGTGCCACCAGCAGAGTGGGGGGTTTGAACACTGAAGCTTTCTTT
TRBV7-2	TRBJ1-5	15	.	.	CASSLGGHSNQPQHF	TGTGCCAGCAGCTTAGGGGGTCATAGCAATCAGCCCCAGCATTTT
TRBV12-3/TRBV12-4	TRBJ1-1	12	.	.	CASSSGTFEVFF	TGTGCCAGCAGTTCTGGGACTTTTGAAGTTTTCTTT
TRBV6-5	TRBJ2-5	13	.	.	CASSYGGKETQYF	TGTGCCAGCAGTTACGGCGGGAAGGAGACCCAGTACTTC
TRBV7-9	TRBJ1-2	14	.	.	CASSFGGISTGYTF	TGTGCCAGCAGCTTTGGCGGCATTTCGACTGGCTACACCTTC
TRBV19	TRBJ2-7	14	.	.	CASSIDRGTGEQYF	TGTGCCAGTAGTATAGATCGGGGGACGGGAGAGCAGTACTTC
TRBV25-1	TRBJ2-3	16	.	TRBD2	CASSEGTSGSTDTQYF	TGTGCCAGCAGTGAGGGGACTAGCGGGAGCACAGATACGCAGTATTTT
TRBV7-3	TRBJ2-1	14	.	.	CASSPFRGGDEQFF	TGTGCCAGCAGCCCCTTTCGTGGAGGGGATGAGCAGTTCTTC
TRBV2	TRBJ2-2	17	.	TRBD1	CASSEARDRASPGELFF	TGTGCCAGCAGTGAAGCTAGGGACAGGGCTTCACCGGGGGAGCTGTTTTTT
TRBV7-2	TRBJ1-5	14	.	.	CASSLRQGYQPQHF	TGTGCCAGCAGCTTAAGGCAGGGATATCAGCCCCAGCATTTT
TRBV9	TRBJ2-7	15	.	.	CASSVGVGYSYEQYF	TGTGCCAGCAGCGTGGGGGTTGGGTACTCCTACGAGCAGTACTTC
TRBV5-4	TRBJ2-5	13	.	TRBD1	CASSLDRRETQYF	TGTGCCAGCAGCCTGGACAGGCGAGAGACCCAGTACTTC
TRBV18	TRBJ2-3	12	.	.	CASSRGRDTQYF	TGTGCCAGCTCCCGGGGCAGAGATACGCAGTATTTT
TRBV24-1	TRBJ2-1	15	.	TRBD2	CATRPAGGPGYEQFF	TGTGCCACCAGACCGGCGGGAGGGCCGGGGTATGAGCAGTTCTTC
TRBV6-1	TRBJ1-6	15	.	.	CASSLHTADNSPLHF	TGTGCCAGCAGTCTCCACACAGCGGATAATTCACCCCTCCACTTT
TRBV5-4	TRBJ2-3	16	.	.	CASSLAMGSGVDTQYF	TGTGCCAGCAGCTTGGCCATGGGGTCAGGGGTAGATACGCAGTATTTT
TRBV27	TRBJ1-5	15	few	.	CASSFGEGGNQPQHF	TGTGCCAGCAGTTTTGGCGAGGGAGGGAATCAGCCCCAGCATTTT
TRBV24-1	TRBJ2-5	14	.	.	CATSDSVTWETQYF	TGTGCCACCAGTGATTCAGTGACGTGGGAGACCCAGTACTTC
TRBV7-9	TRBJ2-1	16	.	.	CASSSSWMSSYNEQFF	TGTGCCAGCAGCTCCTCCTGGATGAGCTCCTACAATGAGCAGTTCTTC
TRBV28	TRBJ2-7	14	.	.	CASTPPTGWGEQYF	TGTGCCAGCACCCCTCCGACAGGCTGGGGTGAGCAGTACTTC
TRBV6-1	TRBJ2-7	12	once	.	CASSDNPYEQYF	TGTGCCAGCAGTGACAACCCCTACGAGCAGTACTTC
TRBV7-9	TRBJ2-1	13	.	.	CASSLPLRGEQFF	TGTGCCAGCAGCTTACCACTCCGGGGTGAGCAGTTCTTC
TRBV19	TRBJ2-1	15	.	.	CASSPTRTQYNEQFF	TGTGCCAGTAGCCCAACTCGGACCCAATACAATGAGCAGTTCTTC
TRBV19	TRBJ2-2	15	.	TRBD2	CASTVTSGNTGELFF	TGTGCCAGTACAGTTACTAGCGGGAACACCGGGGAGCTGTTTTTT
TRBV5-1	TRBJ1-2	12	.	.	CASSSTLDGYTF	TGCGCCAGCAGCTCAACGTTGGATGGCTACACCTTC
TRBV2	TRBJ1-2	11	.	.	CASTDSYGYTF	TGTGCCAGCACTGACAGCTATGGCTACACCTTC
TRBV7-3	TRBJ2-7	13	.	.	CASSLDRNYEQYF	TGTGCCAGCAGCTTAGACAGAAACTACGAGCAGTACTTC